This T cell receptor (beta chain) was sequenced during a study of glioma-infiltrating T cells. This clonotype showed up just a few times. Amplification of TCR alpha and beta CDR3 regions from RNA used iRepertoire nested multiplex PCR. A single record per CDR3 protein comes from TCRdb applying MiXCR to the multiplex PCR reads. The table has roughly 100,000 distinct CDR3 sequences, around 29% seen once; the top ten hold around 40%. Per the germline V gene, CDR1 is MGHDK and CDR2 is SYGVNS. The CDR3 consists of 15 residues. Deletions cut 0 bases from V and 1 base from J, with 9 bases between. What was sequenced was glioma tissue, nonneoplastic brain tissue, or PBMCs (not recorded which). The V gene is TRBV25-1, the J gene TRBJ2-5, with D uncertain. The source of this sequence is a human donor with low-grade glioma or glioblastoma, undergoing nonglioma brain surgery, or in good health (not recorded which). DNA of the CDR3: TGTGCCAGCAGTGAATACGCGGCTTTCCAAGAGACCCAGTACTTC. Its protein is CASSEYAAFQETQYF. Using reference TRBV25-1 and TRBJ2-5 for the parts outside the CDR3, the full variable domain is EADIYQTPRYLVIGTGKKITLECSQTMGHDKMYWYQQDPGMELHLIHYSYGVNSTEKGDLSSESTVSRIRTEHFPLTLESARPSHTSQYLCASSEYAAFQETQYFGPGTRLLVL.